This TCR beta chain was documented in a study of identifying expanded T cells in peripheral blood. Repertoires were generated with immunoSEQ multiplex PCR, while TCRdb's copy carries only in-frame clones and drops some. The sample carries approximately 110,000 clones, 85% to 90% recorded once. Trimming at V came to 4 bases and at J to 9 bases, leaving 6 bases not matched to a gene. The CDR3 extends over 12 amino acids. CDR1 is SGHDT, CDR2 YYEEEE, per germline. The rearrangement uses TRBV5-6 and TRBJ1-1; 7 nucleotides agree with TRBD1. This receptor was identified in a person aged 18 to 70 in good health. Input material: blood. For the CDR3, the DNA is TGTGCCAGCAGCCAGGACAGGAGTAAAGCTTTCTTT. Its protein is CASSQDRSKAFF.